A selection of T cell receptor beta chains follows, all from one sample in a study of T cell responses to AZD1222 COVID-19 vaccine. Repertoires were generated with immunoSEQ multiplex PCR, while TCRdb's copy carries only in-frame clones and drops some. The sample contains about 120,000 clones, 80% to 90% of which appear only once. The sample was peripheral blood, taken on day 0 of AZD1222 vaccination. These receptors came from an adult in good health. Each CDR3 is given with its conserved first and last residue. The D gene is left open where the match is weak. Not all rows give a size; the values are once, few, many and, for expanded clones, a class.

J gene	V gene	clone size	D gene	CDR3 DNA	CDR3 protein
TRBJ2-7	TRBV7-8	.	.	TGTGCCAGCAGCTTAGGTGGCAGGACCTACGAGCAGTACTTC	CASSLGGRTYEQYF
TRBJ2-7	TRBV19	few	TRBD1	TGTGCCAGTAGTACCGGGACAGGGGCCTACGAGCAGTACTTC	CASSTGTGAYEQYF
TRBJ2-5	TRBV12-5	.	.	TGTGCTAGTGGTTTGGTACTTGGTACCCAGTACTTC	CASGLVLGTQYF
TRBJ1-5	TRBV2	.	.	TGTGCCAGCAGTGGGGGGCGGTATCAGCCCCAGCATTTT	CASSGGRYQPQHF
TRBJ2-1	TRBV4-3	.	TRBD2	TGCGCCAGCAGCCAAGACCTAGCGGGGTCCTACAATGAGCAGTTCTTC	CASSQDLAGSYNEQFF
TRBJ2-5	TRBV11-2	.	.	TGTGCCAGCAGCCTCTCACTTCGGGACCCTGATAAGAAGACCCAGTACTTC	CASSLSLRDPDKKTQYF
TRBJ2-3	TRBV5-6	once	.	TGTGCCAGCAGCGAGGGGGGGATGTCATTCAATACGCAGTATTTT	CASSEGGMSFNTQYF
TRBJ1-6	TRBV2	.	.	TGTGCCAGCAGTAGGACAGTGGGCGTGTCACCCCTCCACTTT	CASSRTVGVSPLHF
TRBJ1-5	TRBV15	.	TRBD1	TGTGCCACCGGGACGGGACAGCCCAATCAGCCCCAGCATTTT	CATGTGQPNQPQHF
TRBJ2-1	TRBV5-8	once	.	TGTGCCAGCAGCTTGGCAGGGTATCCCTACAATGAGCAGTTCTTC	CASSLAGYPYNEQFF
TRBJ1-1	TRBV6-6	.	.	TGTGCCAGCAGTTTCCAGTACACTGAAGCTTTCTTT	CASSFQYTEAFF
TRBJ1-3	TRBV4-1	few	.	TGCGCCAGCAGCCTACAAAGTGGAGGCTCTGGAAACACCATATATTTT	CASSLQSGGSGNTIYF
TRBJ2-7	TRBV7-2	.	TRBD2	TGTGCCAGCAGCCCCCTTAGAGTAGCGGGGGACTACGAGCAGTACTTC	CASSPLRVAGDYEQYF
TRBJ1-2	TRBV6-5	.	.	TGTGCCAGCAGAGGGAACTCTAACTATGGCTACACCTTC	CASRGNSNYGYTF
TRBJ2-2	TRBV4-1	.	TRBD2	TGCGCCAGCAGCCAAGATTGGGGACTAGTGACCGGGGAGCTGTTTTTT	CASSQDWGLVTGELFF
TRBJ1-6	TRBV19	few	TRBD1	TGTGCCAGTACCCCCGCCGACAGGGACTATAATTCACCCCTCCACTTT	CASTPADRDYNSPLHF
TRBJ1-5	TRBV19	few	TRBD1	TGTGCCACTAAGGGATGGGCTGGGACAGCAGATCAGCCCCAGCATTTT	CATKGWAGTADQPQHF
TRBJ2-7	TRBV6-5	.	.	TGTGCCAGCAGTCCCGACACCTGGTACTACGAGCAGTACTTC	CASSPDTWYYEQYF
TRBJ2-3	TRBV10-3	.	.	TGTGCCATCAGTGTTGGCCCGCCCAACACAGATACGCAGTATTTT	CAISVGPPNTDTQYF
TRBJ2-2	TRBV11-2	.	TRBD2	TGTGCCAGCAGCTCCTCCCCGATAGCGGGGGGGCTCGCCGGGGAGCTGTTTTTT	CASSSSPIAGGLAGELFF
TRBJ2-7	TRBV5-1	.	.	TGCGCCAGCAGCTTGGCTAGCGTAACCTACGAGCAGTACTTC	CASSLASVTYEQYF
TRBJ2-3	TRBV3-1/TRBV3-2	.	TRBD2	TGTGCCAGCAGCCAAGATGGAGCGGGGGGGCAAGATACGCAGTATTTT	CASSQDGAGGQDTQYF
TRBJ1-1	TRBV5-8	.	.	TGTGCCAGCAGCTTGGCCCAGGGGCTTGAAGCTTTCTTT	CASSLAQGLEAFF
TRBJ2-2	TRBV7-6	.	.	TGTGCCAGCAGCCCGGAGGGACTTCACACCGGGGAGCTGTTTTTT	CASSPEGLHTGELFF
TRBJ2-5	TRBV3-1/TRBV3-2	.	.	TGTGCCAGCAGCCAAGAGGGGGGAAGGGGGGAGACCCAGTACTTC	CASSQEGGRGETQYF
TRBJ1-2	TRBV7-2	once	.	TGTGCCAGCAGCTTAGGGAGCGATCACACCTTC	CASSLGSDHTF
TRBJ1-2	TRBV3-1/TRBV3-2	.	.	TGTGCCAGCAGCCAGGGAGGGTATGGCTACACCTTC	CASSQGGYGYTF
TRBJ1-1	TRBV12-5	.	.	TGTGCTAGTGGTTTGGTACCTCTTTACATGGGGACGGGCCCACCAGAGAACACTGAAGCTTTCTTT	CASGLVPLYMGTGPPENTEAFF
TRBJ1-3	TRBV19	.	.	TGTGCCAGTAGTATTTATGCAGCTGGAAACACCATATATTTT	CASSIYAAGNTIYF
TRBJ2-3	TRBV6-6	.	TRBD2	TGTGCCAGCAGTCACCGGACTAGCGGGGGGTCCCCCGATACGCAGTATTTT	CASSHRTSGGSPDTQYF
TRBJ1-2	TRBV25-1	.	TRBD1	TGTGCCAGCAGTGGCTACCCTGGGACAGGGGTTAACTATGGCTACACCTTC	CASSGYPGTGVNYGYTF
TRBJ1-5	TRBV19	once	.	TGTGCCAGTAGTATCGGGCAGTTCTTTCCTCAGCCCCAGCATTTT	CASSIGQFFPQPQHF
TRBJ2-3	TRBV5-1	.	.	TGCGCCAGCAGCATTTCTCCGGGGGCACAAGATACGCAGTATTTT	CASSISPGAQDTQYF
TRBJ2-5	TRBV6-5	.	TRBD2	TGTGCCAGCAGTTACTCTAGCGGGGGGGTGGAGACCCAGTACTTC	CASSYSSGGVETQYF
TRBJ1-4	TRBV19	.	.	TGTGCCAGTACCCCGGGTTTTTCTAATGAAAAACTGTTTTTT	CASTPGFSNEKLFF
TRBJ1-2	TRBV4-2	.	.	TGTGCCAGCAGTCCGATAACTTCAAGGGCTGGCTACACCTTC	CASSPITSRAGYTF
TRBJ1-2	TRBV6-5	once	.	TGTGCCAGCAGTTACTCGCCAGGGTCAGGGGCATATGGCTACACCTTC	CASSYSPGSGAYGYTF
TRBJ2-5	TRBV11-2	.	.	TGTGCCAGCAGCTTAGACCTGGCGCAAGAGACCCAGTACTTC	CASSLDLAQETQYF
TRBJ1-1	TRBV6-6	.	.	TGTGCCAGCAGTTGGGGGAACACTGAAGCTTTCTTT	CASSWGNTEAFF
TRBJ2-3	TRBV6-5	.	.	TGTGCCAGCAGTTTCCTACCCGCAGATACGCAGTATTTT	CASSFLPADTQYF
TRBJ2-5	TRBV10-3	.	.	TGTGCCATCAGTGCGTCAACGGGGGAGACCCAGTACTTC	CAISASTGETQYF
TRBJ1-1	TRBV27	.	.	TGTGCCAGCAGTTCCCCATATTCCCAGGGTACCACTGAAGCTTTCTTT	CASSSPYSQGTTEAFF
TRBJ1-1	TRBV10-3	once	.	TGTGCCATCAGGAGGGACATGAACACTGAAGCTTTCTTT	CAIRRDMNTEAFF
TRBJ1-1	TRBV19	once	.	TGTGCCAGTAGTATGGGCTTGGGGTTTAACACTGAAGCTTTCTTT	CASSMGLGFNTEAFF
TRBJ2-1	TRBV6-4	.	TRBD2	TGTGCCAGCAGCCCCGGGACTAGTGGGTACAATGAGCAGTTCTTC	CASSPGTSGYNEQFF
TRBJ1-6	TRBV3-1/TRBV3-2	once	.	TGTGCCAGCAGCCAGGCAGGGAATTCACCCCTCCACTTT	CASSQAGNSPLHF
TRBJ2-1	TRBV3-1/TRBV3-2	.	TRBD2	TGTGCCAGCAGCCCCCAGCGGGGGGCCTACAATGAGCAGTTCTTC	CASSPQRGAYNEQFF
TRBJ1-2	TRBV27	once	.	TGTGCCAGCAGTTTAGTTGGGGGTGGCCCAACGTTC	CASSLVGGGPTF
TRBJ2-7	TRBV19	.	TRBD1	TGTGCCAGTAGTACAACAGGGGATTCCTACGAGCAGTACTTC	CASSTTGDSYEQYF
TRBJ2-7	TRBV27	.	TRBD1	TGTGCCAGCAGTTTATCCACCGGGACAGTCTACGAGCAGTACTTC	CASSLSTGTVYEQYF
TRBJ2-7	TRBV7-8	.	.	TGTGCCAGCAGCCGACGAAACGAGCAGTACTTC	CASSRRNEQYF